Presented here are 28 T cell receptor beta chains from one specimen sequenced in a study of blood T cell repertoires in COVID-19. Data came from immunoSEQ multiplex PCR; TCRdb stores just in-frame clones and leaves some out. The table lists about 240,000 clones, about 85% of them singletons, with roughly 7.8% in the top ten. What was sequenced was peripheral blood. The receptors shown here come from a man aged 55 to 69 who had recovered from COVID-19.

The chain combines TRBV5-8 with TRBJ2-1; 12 positions match TRBD2. V dropped 7 bases and J dropped 10; count of bases not matched to a gene: 12. The CDR3 totals 15 residues. Per the germline V gene, CDR1 is SGHTS and CDR2 is YDEGEE. The CDR3 DNA is TGTGCCAGCCCTGAAAAAACTAGCGGGGGGCCCGAGCAGTTCTTC. Translated, it gives CASPEKTSGGPEQFF.

The V and J genes are TRBV9 and TRBJ1-1; maybe TRBD1 (5 bases). The CDR3 is 15 residues long. Germline values: CDR1 SGDLS, CDR2 YYNGEE. V was pared by 6 bases and J by 2 bases, with 17 bases between. For the CDR3, the DNA is TGTGCCAGCACCGAACCCCAGGGAATCAACACTGAAGCTTTCTTT. Amino acids: CASTEPQGINTEAFF.

The V call is TRBV19, the J call TRBJ2-7; 8 bases agree with TRBD2. The trim removed 5 bases at V and 4 bases at J, leaving 7 bases unmatched. This CDR3 comprises 14 residues. CDR1 and CDR2 from the germline V gene are LNHDA and SQIVND (reference sequence). CDR3 region: CASSFRTSWYEQYF. Written as DNA, the CDR3 is TGTGCCAGTAGTTTCAGGACTAGCTGGTACGAGCAGTACTTC.

J is TRBJ1-1 and V is TRBV5-1, with D perhaps TRBD1 (6 bases). Trimming removed 4 bases from V and 7 bases from J, with 17 bases in between. From germline, CDR1 is SGHRS and CDR2 YFSETQ. This CDR3 has 14 residues. This CDR3 reads CASSRLQGYIEAFF. DNA for the CDR3: TGCGCCAGCAGCCGCCTACAGGGTTACATTGAAGCTTTCTTT.

V usage is TRBV2 and J usage is TRBJ2-3, with 10 bases matching TRBD2. The CDR3 extends over 18 amino acids. Germline V gene sequence: CDR1 SNHLY, CDR2 FYNNEI. V was clipped by 4 bases and J by 4 bases; unmatched bases: 14. The CDR3 DNA reads TGTGCCAGCAGTGTATCAAGCGGGGGGGCCTTTCGGGCAGATACGCAGTATTTT. As protein: CASSVSSGGAFRADTQYF.

The chain links TRBV11-2 to TRBJ2-7; no firm D call. Germline CDR1 reads SGHAT; CDR2 reads FQNNGV. This CDR3 has 12 residues. Trimming stripped 5 bases from V and 0 bases from J, with 5 bases between. DNA of the CDR3: TGTGCCAGCAGCCCCCACTCCTACGAGCAGTACGTC. This codes for CASSPHSYEQYV.

The V gene is TRBV24-1, the J gene TRBJ2-5; 8 bases agree with TRBD1. The CDR3 runs 15 residues. J gave up 5 bases and V 4 bases, and 8 bases lay outside the gene matches. From germline, CDR1 is KGHDR and CDR2 SFDVKD. CDR3 in DNA: TGTGCCACCAGTGACCCCCGGACAGGGTGGGAGACCCAGTACTTC. Its translation: CATSDPRTGWETQYF.

This clone occurred a few times. The rearrangement links TRBV9 to TRBJ1-3; D may be TRBD1 (5 bases). Trimming took off 3 bases at V and 0 bases at J, with 10 bases between the two ends. The CDR3 runs 15 residues. Germline CDR1 and CDR2: SGDLS and YYNGEE. The CDR3 spells CASSDRGDSGNTIYF. As DNA, the CDR3 is TGTGCCAGCAGCGATCGGGGGGACTCTGGAAACACCATATATTTT.

The chain combines TRBV5-6 with TRBJ2-5, with 7 bases fitting TRBD1. This CDR3 spans 15 amino acids. V dropped 4 bases and J dropped 7; count of bases not matched to a gene: 13. Germline V gene data show CDR1 as SGHDT and CDR2 as YYEEEE. CDR3 amino acids: CASSTPYRTGPTQYF. The CDR3 region has the DNA TGTGCCAGCAGCACCCCTTACAGGACAGGACCGACCCAGTACTTC.

The chain combines TRBV6-6 with TRBJ1-1, with D tentatively TRBD1 (6 bases). Germline-derived CDR1 and CDR2 are MNHNY and SVGAGI (reference sequence). V was cut by 6 bases and J by 1 base, with 9 bases left in between. CDR3 length: 13 residues. The CDR3 nucleotides are TGTGCCAGCAGCTGGGACACGAACACTGAAGCTTTCTTT. Amino acids: CASSWDTNTEAFF.

This chain uses TRBV5-1 with TRBJ1-4; TRBD1 matches at 7 bases. The ends lost 3 bases at V and 8 bases at J; junction bases unmatched: 13. This CDR3 region has 16 residues. Germline CDR1 and CDR2: SGHRS and YFSETQ. CDR3 sequence (DNA): TGCGCCAGCAGCTCAATGGATAACAGGGGTCGGGAAAAACTGTTTTTT. Translation gives CASSSMDNRGREKLFF.

The chain uses TRBV7-8 and TRBJ1-4; 11 positions match TRBD1. With V trimmed by 4 bases and J by 7 bases, 8 bases remained unmatched. The CDR3 covers 16 residues. Germline lookup yields CDR1 SGHVS and CDR2 FQNEAQ. The CDR3 reads CASSSGGTGGIEKLFF. The CDR3 nucleotides read TGTGCCAGCAGCTCCGGGGGGACAGGGGGTATTGAAAAACTGTTTTTT.

The chain employs TRBV5-5 and TRBJ2-3; 7 nucleotides match TRBD1. CDR1 SGHKS and CDR2 YYEKEE come from the germline V gene (reference sequence). The J segment lost 1 base and the V segment lost 4 bases, leaving 3 bases of the junction unmatched. This CDR3 spans 14 amino acids. CDR3 in DNA: TGTGCCAGCAGCATCGGACAGGGCACAGATACGCAGTATTTT. Amino acid sequence: CASSIGQGTDTQYF.

On this clone itself: Different DNA sequences within this sample yield the same CDR3. This rearrangement joins TRBV5-1 to TRBJ2-5, with TRBD1 matching 7 bases. V shed 0 bases, J shed 5 bases, and the junction held 1 base outside the gene matches. Germline CDR1 SGHRS, CDR2 YFSETQ. This CDR3 is built from 13 residues. The chain's CDR3 is CASSLGGGETQYF. The CDR3, as DNA: TGCGCCAGCAGCTTGGGAGGGGGCGAGACCCAGTACTTC.

CDR3 sequence reads: CSVVDRSYEQYF. The CDR3 nucleotides read TGCAGCGTTGTCGACAGATCCTACGAGCAGTACTTC. The J gene is TRBJ2-7, the V gene TRBV29-1; D may be TRBD1 (5 bases). Per the germline V gene, CDR1 is SQVTM and CDR2 is ANQGSEA. The CDR3 covers 12 residues. Trimming removed 4 bases from V and 1 base from J, with 8 bases in between.

On this clone: The sample carries other DNA sequences with the same CDR3. The chain couples TRBV6-6 to TRBJ1-3, with a possible D match to TRBD1 (6 bases). The CDR3 loop spans 15 amino acids. Germline CDR1 MNHNY, CDR2 SVGAGI (reference sequence). The V and J ends lost 2 bases and 4 bases respectively, with 12 bases between them. CDR3 DNA: TGTGCCAGCAGTTACGGGGGGGCGGGAGGAAACACCATATATTTT. Protein: CASSYGGAGGNTIYF.

This clone was seen more than once but under ten times. V and J are TRBV5-1 and TRBJ1-2, with TRBD1 as a possible D gene (6 bases). CDR3 size: 14 residues. Germline CDR1 and CDR2: SGHRS and YFSETQ. Trimming cost V 0 bases and J 4 bases, with 10 bases left between them. CDR3 sequence: CASSLEGDVYGYTF. CDR3 sequence (DNA): TGCGCCAGCAGCTTGGAGGGGGACGTCTATGGCTACACCTTC.

The chain joins TRBV27 to TRBJ1-1; D is perhaps TRBD1 (6 bases). The V and J ends lost 1 base and 8 bases respectively, with 11 bases between them. The CDR3 is made up of 13 amino acids. CDR1 is MNHEY and CDR2 is SMNVEV in the germline V gene (reference sequence). Here the CDR3 reads CASSLLGGSEAFF. DNA for the CDR3: TGTGCCAGCAGTTTATTAGGGGGTTCAGAAGCTTTCTTT.

This chain uses TRBV6-1 with TRBJ2-1, with TRBD1 identical over 7 bases. Germline CDR1 reads MNHNS; CDR2 reads SASEGT. The CDR3 contains 15 residues. The V gene end was trimmed by 3 bases and the J gene end by 9 bases; junction bases not matched to a gene: 11. The CDR3 nucleotides are TGTGCCAGCAGTGATTCGGGAAGGGGGCGAATTGAGCAGTTCTTC. This encodes CASSDSGRGRIEQFF.

The chain carries TRBV6-5 and TRBJ2-7, with TRBD1 matching 8 bases. V lost 7 bases to trimming and J lost 1 base; unmatched junction nucleotides: 9. CDR1 is MNHEY and CDR2 is SVGAGI in the germline V gene. CDR3 length: 15 amino acids. DNA of the CDR3: TGTGCCAGCACCCGAGGGGGACAGGAGTCCTACGAGCAGTACGTC. Protein product: CASTRGGQESYEQYV.

The chain employs TRBV7-9 and TRBJ1-2, with TRBD1 matching 8 bases. CDR3 length equals 14 residues. CDR1 is SEHNR and CDR2 is FQNEAQ in the germline V gene (reference sequence). The trim removed 3 bases at V and 4 bases at J, leaving 4 bases unmatched. CDR3 DNA: TGTGCCAGCAGCTTCTTCAGGGGGCCCTATGGCTACACCTTC. Protein product: CASSFFRGPYGYTF.

This chain links TRBV7-8 with TRBJ2-3, with a tentative D call TRBD1 (5 bases). The V gene lost 11 bases and the J gene lost 1 base, with 16 bases spanning the gap. Germline V CDR1 and CDR2: SGHVS, FQNEAQ. The CDR3 covers 14 residues. The CDR3 is CASSWGRGTDTQYF. The CDR3 DNA reads TGTGCCTCCTCCTGGGGCAGGGGCACAGATACGCAGTATTTT.

The J gene is TRBJ1-2, the V gene TRBV7-9; D is undetermined. The CDR3 has 15 residues. Trimming left V 3 bases short and J 3 bases short, with 14 bases between. Per the germline V gene, CDR1 is SEHNR and CDR2 is FQNEAQ (reference sequence). Here the CDR3 DNA reads TGTGCCAGCAGCTTTAGTGGTGCAACGTACTATGGCTACACCTTC. Its translation is CASSFSGATYYGYTF.

The table lists this clone with a few counts. The genes are TRBV2 and TRBJ1-5, with D perhaps TRBD1 (6 bases). Germline V gene lookup returns CDR1 SNHLY and CDR2 FYNNEI. The CDR3 covers 15 residues. With 5 bases removed from V and 6 bases from J, the gap between germline ends came to 17 bases. The chain's CDR3 is CASSYWAGESQPQHF. The CDR3 region has the DNA TGTGCCAGCAGTTATTGGGCAGGGGAAAGTCAGCCCCAGCATTTT.

The genes are TRBV7-2 and TRBJ1-2, with D maybe TRBD1 (5 bases). The V gene lost 6 bases and the J gene lost 7 bases, with 21 bases spanning the gap. The CDR3 consists of 15 residues. Per germline, CDR1 SGHTA and CDR2 FQGNSA. The DNA for the CDR3 is TGTGCCAGCAGTTGGGGACCTCGGGGGATGCGTGGCTACACCTTC. Its protein product is CASSWGPRGMRGYTF.

The V and J genes are TRBV11-2 and TRBJ2-7, with unresolved D. Germline assignment: CDR1 SGHAT and CDR2 FQNNGV. There are 15 residues in the CDR3. Trimming removed 3 bases at V and 2 bases at J, with 14 bases between. This CDR3 is CASSFAPGLTYEQYV. Here the CDR3 DNA reads TGTGCCAGCAGCTTCGCCCCAGGCCTGACCTACGAGCAGTACGTC.

The chain is built from TRBV7-8 and TRBJ2-7; a possible D gene is TRBD1 (5 bases). The CDR3 has 13 residues. With 6 bases removed from V and 4 bases from J, the gap between germline ends came to 13 bases. Germline lookup yields CDR1 SGHVS and CDR2 FQNEAQ. The CDR3 here is CASSYIQGYEQYV. DNA for the CDR3: TGTGCCAGCAGTTACATTCAGGGTTACGAGCAGTACGTC.

The rearrangement joins TRBV11-3 to TRBJ2-3; 8 nucleotides match TRBD1. The CDR3 sequence is 17 residues long. With V trimmed by 6 bases and J by 7 bases, 18 bases remained unmatched. The germline gives CDR1 SGHNT, CDR2 YENEEA. The CDR3 here is CASSKDARQGRWNTQYF. CDR3 nucleotides: TGTGCCAGCAGTAAAGACGCGCGACAGGGGAGGTGGAATACGCAGTATTTT. Together with reference TRBV11-3 and TRBJ2-3, the CDR3 gives the full variable domain: EAGVVQSPRYKIIEKKQPVAFWCNPISGHNTLYWYLQNLGQGPELLIRYENEEAVDDSQLPKDRFSAERLKGVDSTLKIQPAELGDSAVYLCASSKDARQGRWNTQYFGPGTRLTVL.